Below, 27 T cell receptor beta chains from the same sample are listed, as sequenced in a study of identical twins. TCRdb re-analysed the 5' RACE reads in MiXCR, keeping a single row per CDR3 protein. The sample consists of 650,000 to 750,000 distinct CDR3 sequences, about 20% of them appearing once. Another study also made use of these data, one on T cells expressing NK-cell markers.

The sample taken for sequencing was PBMCs. Every receptor here comes from a woman younger than 35 in good health.

The rearrangement links TRBV7-2 to TRBJ2-1; TRBD2 aligns across 15 bases. The J segment lost 6 bases and the V segment lost 4 bases, leaving 7 bases of the junction unmatched. Germline CDR1 and CDR2: SGHTA and FQGNSA. The CDR3 has 17 residues. The CDR3: CASSSRTSGRESNEQFF. The CDR3, as DNA: TGTGCCAGCAGCTCCAGGACTAGCGGGAGGGAGAGCAATGAGCAGTTCTTC.

This clonotype was observed many times. The chain recombines TRBV2 with TRBJ1-1; D remains unclear. The CDR3 is made up of 13 amino acids. From germline, CDR1 is SNHLY and CDR2 FYNNEI. Trimming removed 6 bases at V and 10 bases at J, with 18 bases between. CDR3: CASSVGTARPAFF. The DNA for the CDR3 is TGTGCCAGCAGCGTTGGAACTGCGCGTCCAGCTTTCTTT.

This clonotype is a singleton in its sample. The chain uses TRBV7-6 and TRBJ2-2, with D possibly being TRBD1 (6 bases). Germline CDR1 reads SGHVS; CDR2 reads FNYEAQ. The CDR3 is 16 amino acids. V dropped 0 bases and J dropped 6 bases, with 14 bases sitting between them. The CDR3 spells CASSLAWGRGAGELFF. In DNA form, the CDR3 reads TGTGCCAGCAGCTTAGCGTGGGGGCGAGGGGCCGGGGAGCTGTTTTTT. Drawing the rest from reference TRBV7-6 and TRBJ2-2, the complete variable domain is GAGVSQSPRYKVTKRGQDVALRCDPISGHVSLYWYRQALGQGPEFLTYFNYEAQQDKSGLPNDRFSAERPEGSISTLTIQRTEQRDSAMYRCASSLAWGRGAGELFFGEGSRLTVL.

The V call is TRBV4-1, the J call TRBJ2-6; D not certain. Trimming pared 1 base from V and 4 bases from J, leaving 8 bases between. The CDR3 has 15 residues. Germline V CDR1 and CDR2: MGHRA, YSYEKL. CDR3: CASSQGPAGANVLTF. As DNA, the CDR3 is TGCGCCAGCAGCCAAGGACCCGCAGGGGCCAACGTCCTGACTTTC.

This clonotype was counted a few times. V is TRBV12-3 or TRBV12-4 and J is TRBJ2-3; D might be TRBD2 (7 bases). V lost 4 bases and J 2 bases, leaving 13 bases between the germline ends. The CDR3 spans 15 residues. The CDR3 spells CASSSRGLSTDTQYF. In nucleotides, the CDR3 is TGTGCCAGCAGTTCGCGGGGGCTATCCACAGATACGCAGTATTTT.

The chain combines TRBV7-9 with TRBJ2-5; 7 positions agree with TRBD2. V dropped 5 bases and J dropped 4; count of bases not matched to a gene: 16. Germline V gene sequence: CDR1 SEHNR, CDR2 FQNEAQ (reference sequence). The CDR3 is made up of 17 amino acids. The CDR3 reads CASSIPLSGFEGETQYF. CDR3 DNA sequence: TGTGCCAGCAGCATCCCCCTTAGCGGGTTCGAGGGAGAGACCCAGTACTTC.

This clonotype appeared many times. The chain uses TRBV5-1 and TRBJ1-2; D may be TRBD1 (6 bases). There are 15 residues in the CDR3. The V gene's germline CDR1 is SGHRS and CDR2 YFSETQ. V was pared by 4 bases and J by 0 bases, with 13 bases between. CDR3 coding DNA: TGCGCCAGCAGCGTTAATGGGGGCACTAACTATGGCTACACCTTC. Amino acids: CASSVNGGTNYGYTF. The variable domain in full, with the rest retrieved from reference TRBV5-1 and TRBJ1-2, is KAGVTQTPRYLIKTRGQQVTLSCSPISGHRSVSWYQQTPGQGLQFLFEYFSETQRNKGNFPGRFSGRQFSNSRSEMNVSTLELGDSALYLCASSVNGGTNYGYTFGSGTRLTVV.

This clonotype has ten or more counts. The V and J genes are TRBV7-2 and TRBJ2-3; TRBD2 matches at 11 bases. The germline gives CDR1 SGHTA, CDR2 FQGNSA. Trimming at V came to 6 bases and at J to 6 bases, leaving 5 bases not matched to a gene. CDR3 size: 14 residues. CDR3 sequence reads: CASRLAGVRDTQYF. CDR3 nucleotides: TGTGCCAGCAGACTAGCGGGAGTCCGCGATACGCAGTATTTT.

V is TRBV10-3 and J is TRBJ2-3; the match to TRBD2 covers 8 bases. CDR1 and CDR2 (germline): ENHRY, SYGVKD. This CDR3 comprises 14 residues. V gave up 6 bases and J gave up 4 bases; unmatched junction bases: 6. CDR3 protein: CAISGGAGPDTQYF. The DNA for the CDR3 is TGTGCCATCAGCGGGGGGGCCGGCCCAGATACGCAGTATTTT.

The gene calls are TRBV20-1 and TRBJ1-1; 8 bases line up with TRBD1. CDR3 size: 15 residues. CDR1 and CDR2 (germline): DFQATT, SNEGSKA (reference sequence). The CDR3, as DNA: TGCATCGGGGGACAGGCTCCGGACAGTGGCACTGAAGCTTTCTTT. Translating it yields CIGGQAPDSGTEAFF.

This clonotype has a handful of counts. The rearrangement links TRBV10-3 to TRBJ2-7; 8 nucleotides match TRBD2. Trimming removed 6 bases from V and 4 bases from J; junction bases left unmatched: 11. The CDR3 sequence is 15 residues long. Germline CDR1 is ENHRY and CDR2 is SYGVKD. CDR3 in DNA: TGTGCCATCAGGAATACCGCTAGCGGGCTATACGAGCAGTACTTC. Amino acid sequence: CAIRNTASGLYEQYF.

This clonotype was recorded a few times. The chain is built from TRBV10-3 and TRBJ2-3, with 8 positions matching TRBD2. The CDR3 length is 13 residues. V dropped 7 bases and J dropped 3; count of bases not matched to a gene: 3. Germline CDR1 ENHRY, CDR2 SYGVKD. CDR3 sequence reads: CAITAGATDTQYF. The CDR3 region has the DNA TGTGCCATCACAGCGGGAGCGACAGATACGCAGTATTTT.

This clonotype was counted at least ten times. CDR3 amino acids: CSAQTRTDTQYF. As DNA, the CDR3 is TGCAGTGCCCAGACAAGAACAGATACGCAGTATTTT. V usage is TRBV20-1 and J usage is TRBJ2-3; D is unresolved. Trimming left V 6 bases short and J 3 bases short, with 10 bases between. The V gene's germline CDR1 is DFQATT and CDR2 SNEGSKA (reference sequence). The CDR3 runs to 12 residues.

The V and J genes are TRBV5-1 and TRBJ2-1; 12 positions match TRBD2. The germline V gene has CDR1 SGHRS and CDR2 YFSETQ. This CDR3 contains 17 residues. J was trimmed by 1 base and V by 4 bases; bases with no gene match: 6. The DNA for the CDR3 is TGCGCCAGCAGCACGGGACTAGCGGGTGAATCCTACAATGAGCAGTTCTTC. It encodes CASSTGLAGESYNEQFF.

This chain joins TRBV18 and TRBJ2-7, with TRBD1 matching 9 bases. V lost 0 bases, J lost 5 bases, and 5 bases stayed unmatched. The germline V gene has CDR1 KGHSH and CDR2 LQKENI. CDR3 length: 15 amino acids. The CDR3 DNA follows: TGTGCCAGCTCACCACCGGGACAGGGCATTGACGAGCAGTACTTC. Residues: CASSPPGQGIDEQYF.

The chain joins TRBV4-2 to TRBJ2-5; 10 bases fit TRBD2. Germline V gives CDR1 LGHNA, CDR2 YNFKEQ. This CDR3 is built from 16 residues. After removal of 0 bases from V and 7 bases from J, the junction contained 8 bases not matched to a gene. The CDR3 loop reads CASSQEGAGGPGTQYF. In DNA form, the CDR3 reads TGTGCCAGCAGCCAAGAAGGAGCGGGGGGGCCGGGGACCCAGTACTTC.

The V and J genes are TRBV29-1 and TRBJ1-1, with D uncertain. The CDR3 has 10 amino acids. Germline V gene lookup returns CDR1 SQVTM and CDR2 ANQGSEA. Trimming stripped 7 bases from V and 3 bases from J, with 6 bases between. The CDR3 loop is CSAIYTEAFF. CDR3 sequence (DNA): TGCAGCGCTATATACACTGAAGCTTTCTTT.

This chain connects TRBV7-2 to TRBJ1-6, with 8 bases that match TRBD1. Unmatched junction bases numbered 6, after V lost 2 bases and J lost 9 bases. In germline, CDR1 is SGHTA, CDR2 FQGNSA. CDR3 length: 15 residues. This CDR3 is CASSLIQGESSPLHF. The CDR3 DNA sequence: TGTGCCAGCAGCTTAATACAGGGGGAGAGTTCACCCCTCCACTTT.

This sequence joins TRBV2 and TRBJ2-3, with D maybe TRBD1 (5 bases). The CDR3 spans 13 residues. The V and J ends lost 7 bases and 3 bases respectively, with 11 bases between them. Germline CDR1 is SNHLY and CDR2 is FYNNEI. CDR3 coding DNA: TGTGCCAGCACCAGGGTGGAGACAGATACGCAGTATTTT. Amino acids: CASTRVETDTQYF.

The sample holds many counts of this clonotype. J is TRBJ2-5 and V is TRBV15; a weak D match, TRBD2 (5 bases). In germline, CDR1 is LNHNV, CDR2 YYDKDF (reference sequence). The CDR3 loop spans 12 amino acids. Trimming stripped 5 bases from V and 5 bases from J, with 9 bases between. Here the CDR3 reads CATSFPGETQYF. CDR3 bases: TGTGCCACCAGCTTCCCGGGGGAGACCCAGTACTTC.

This clonotype was found a few times. The chain recombines TRBV20-1 with TRBJ1-6, with D hard to call. V was clipped by 2 bases and J by 5 bases, with 13 bases between them. The germline V gene encodes CDR1 DFQATT and CDR2 SNEGSKA (reference sequence). The CDR3 has 15 residues. CDR3 region: CSARRPGGNNSPLHF. In DNA, the CDR3 is TGCAGTGCTAGAAGGCCGGGCGGTAATAATTCACCCCTCCACTTT.

This clonotype has more than one count but fewer than ten. The chain joins TRBV12-3 or TRBV12-4 to TRBJ2-1; 9 bases agree with TRBD2. The CDR3 spans 16 residues. V lost 6 bases to trimming and J lost 9 bases; unmatched junction nucleotides: 15. Written as DNA, the CDR3 is TGTGCCAGCAGCCACGACTGGCTGCGGGAGGGTGGTGAGCAGTTCTTC. Translating gives CASSHDWLREGGEQFF.

The chain employs TRBV5-1 and TRBJ2-2; no clear D gene. The V end lost 3 bases, the J end lost 7 bases, and 10 bases lay between the germline ends. This CDR3 has 13 residues. Germline CDR1 SGHRS, CDR2 YFSETQ. The CDR3 region is CASSSRDGGELFF. CDR3 nucleotide sequence: TGCGCCAGCAGCTCAAGGGATGGCGGGGAGCTGTTTTTT. Variable domain in full (rest from reference TRBV5-1 and TRBJ2-2): KAGVTQTPRYLIKTRGQQVTLSCSPISGHRSVSWYQQTPGQGLQFLFEYFSETQRNKGNFPGRFSGRQFSNSRSEMNVSTLELGDSALYLCASSSRDGGELFFGEGSRLTVL.

This clonotype came up many times. This chain joins TRBV3-1 and TRBJ2-5, with a tentative D call TRBD2 (6 bases). The V end lost 4 bases, the J end lost 3 bases, and 9 bases lay between the germline ends. Germline-derived CDR1 and CDR2 are LGHDT and YNNKEL (reference sequence). There are 13 residues in the CDR3. CDR3 DNA: TGTGCCAGCAGCCCGCCGGGGGAAGAGACCCAGTACTTC. Encoded protein: CASSPPGEETQYF.

In this sample, this clonotype turned up many times. The J gene is TRBJ2-7, the V gene TRBV10-3; 12 bases line up with TRBD2. In germline, CDR1 is ENHRY, CDR2 SYGVKD. CDR3 length equals 13 residues. With V trimmed by 7 bases and J by 9 bases, 7 bases remained unmatched. The CDR3 here is CAINLAGGPVQYF. DNA of the CDR3: TGTGCCATCAACCTAGCGGGAGGGCCGGTGCAGTACTTC.

This clonotype has ten or more counts. This rearrangement joins TRBV7-2 to TRBJ2-7; 8 nucleotides align to TRBD2. The CDR3 consists of 17 residues. Germline values: CDR1 SGHTA, CDR2 FQGNSA. With V trimmed by 1 base and J by 2 bases, 10 bases remained unmatched. The CDR3 DNA reads as TGTGCCAGCAGCTTAGGGCATGGGGTAGCGGGAACCTACGAGCAGTACTTC. Translated: CASSLGHGVAGTYEQYF.

The gene calls are TRBV9 and TRBJ2-2; D is ambiguous. V was shortened by 1 base and J by 3 bases, with 4 bases between the two germline ends. The CDR3 covers 13 residues. Germline CDR1 is SGDLS and CDR2 is YYNGEE. The chain's CDR3 is CASSVLDTGELFF. The CDR3 DNA sequence: TGTGCCAGCAGCGTATTGGACACCGGGGAGCTGTTTTTT.